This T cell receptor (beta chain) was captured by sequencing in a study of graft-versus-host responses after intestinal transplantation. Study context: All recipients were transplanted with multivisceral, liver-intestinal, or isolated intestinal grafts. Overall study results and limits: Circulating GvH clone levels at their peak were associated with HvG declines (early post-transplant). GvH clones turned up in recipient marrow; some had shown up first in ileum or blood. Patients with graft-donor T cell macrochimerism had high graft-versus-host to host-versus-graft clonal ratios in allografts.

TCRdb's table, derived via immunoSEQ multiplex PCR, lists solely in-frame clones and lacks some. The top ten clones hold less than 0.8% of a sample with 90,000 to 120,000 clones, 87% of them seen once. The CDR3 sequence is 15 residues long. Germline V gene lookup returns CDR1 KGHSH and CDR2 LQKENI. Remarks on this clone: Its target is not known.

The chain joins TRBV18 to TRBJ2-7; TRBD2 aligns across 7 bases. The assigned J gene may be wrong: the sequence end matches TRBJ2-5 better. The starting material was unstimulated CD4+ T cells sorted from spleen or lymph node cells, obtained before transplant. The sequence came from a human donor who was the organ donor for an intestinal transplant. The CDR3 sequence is CASSPPASGQETQYF. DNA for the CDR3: TGTGCCAGCTCACCGCCCGCTAGCGGCCAAGAGACCCAGTACTTC.